A single sample gave rise to the 10 T cell receptor beta chains below, sequenced in a study of OX40 agonist ivuxolimab in advanced cancers. TCRdb's copy holds only in-frame clones and misses some; the assay was immunoSEQ multiplex PCR. Of tens of thousands of clones listed, roughly 83% were seen once; the top ten hold almost 1.5%. Sequenced material: CD4+ or CD8+ T cells sorted from blood, taken in a trial of the OX40 agonist ivuxolimab. The receptors originated from an adult with an advanced solid tumor such as melanoma, head and neck, liver or kidney cancer.

The J gene is TRBJ2-3, the V gene TRBV2, with a weak D call TRBD2 (7 bases). Germline-derived CDR1 and CDR2 are SNHLY and FYNNEI. There are 15 residues in the CDR3. V lost 7 bases, J lost 8 bases, and 22 bases lay in between. The CDR3 bases are TGTGCCAGCAAGGTAGGGGGGGGCCCGTCCGGTACGCAGTATTTT. Translation gives CASKVGGGPSGTQYF.

The rearrangement links TRBV19 to TRBJ2-7; 7 bases are a match to TRBD1. J gave up 3 bases and V 4 bases, and 0 bases lay outside the gene matches. The CDR3 spans 12 residues. The V gene's germline CDR1 is LNHDA and CDR2 SQIVND (reference sequence). The CDR3 DNA follows: TGTGCCAGTAGTAGGGACAGCTACGAGCAGTACTTC. Its protein product is CASSRDSYEQYF.

There are a few counts of this clone. The chain has TRBV19 and TRBJ1-1; D is possibly TRBD1 (6 bases). Germline V gives CDR1 LNHDA, CDR2 SQIVND (reference sequence). The V and J ends lost 1 base and 5 bases respectively, with 14 bases between them. The CDR3 is made up of 15 amino acids. Written as DNA, the CDR3 is TGTGCCAGTAGTATAGTGGGGACAAAGGGGACTGAAGCTTTCTTT. Protein product: CASSIVGTKGTEAFF.

The rearrangement uses TRBV15 and TRBJ2-7; tentative D call: TRBD2 (5 bases). Germline V gene data show CDR1 as LNHNV and CDR2 as YYDKDF (reference sequence). V shed 1 base and J shed 0 bases, with 10 bases lying between them. CDR3 length: 15 residues. In nucleotides, the CDR3 is TGTGCCACCAGCAGAGGGGATAGCGTCTCCTACGAGCAGTACTTC. As protein: CATSRGDSVSYEQYF.

This clone showed up just once. The chain recombines TRBV9 with TRBJ1-6, with 8 bases aligning to TRBD1. V shed 4 bases and J 9 bases; nucleotides not matched to a gene: 6. Germline V gene data show CDR1 as SGDLS and CDR2 as YYNGEE. CDR3 length: 14 amino acids. CDR3 nucleotide sequence: TGTGCCAGCAGCTCTCAGGGGGCGCTTTCACCCCTCCACTTT. It specifies CASSSQGALSPLHF.

The rearrangement joins TRBV11-2 to TRBJ1-5; unclear D gene. The CDR3 has 12 residues. CDR1 and CDR2 (germline): SGHAT, FQNNGV. V lost 2 bases and J lost 4, with 3 bases in between. The CDR3 spells CASSLQNQPQHF. The CDR3 nucleotides are TGTGCCAGCAGCTTACAAAATCAGCCCCAGCATTTT.

The V gene is TRBV2, the J gene TRBJ1-5, with D hard to call. Germline values: CDR1 SNHLY, CDR2 FYNNEI. CDR3 length equals 15 residues. Trimming pared 8 bases from V and 7 bases from J, leaving 21 bases between. CDR3 sequence reads: CASVDFTAVGQPQHF. CDR3 DNA: TGTGCCAGCGTAGACTTTACGGCGGTGGGACAGCCCCAGCATTTT.

The chain uses TRBV5-4 and TRBJ1-6; 8 nucleotides align to TRBD1. The CDR3 extends over 16 amino acids. The germline gives CDR1 SGHNT, CDR2 YYREEE (reference sequence). The trim removed 2 bases at V and 7 bases at J, leaving 8 bases unmatched. The CDR3 DNA is TGTGCCAGCAGCTTCCGGACAGGGCATAAGAATTCACCCCTCCACTTT. Its translation is CASSFRTGHKNSPLHF.

The chain combines TRBV6-6 with TRBJ1-3; D is unresolved. This CDR3 is built from 14 residues. V lost 3 bases and J 0 bases, leaving 6 bases between the germline ends. Germline V lookup: CDR1 MNHNY, CDR2 SVGAGI (reference sequence). DNA for the CDR3: TGTGCCAGCAGTTATTCGGACTCTGGAAACACCATATATTTT. This gives the protein CASSYSDSGNTIYF.

V gene TRBV5-1 combines with J gene TRBJ1-6; D remains ambiguous. V was clipped by 5 bases and J by 4 bases, with 13 bases between them. The CDR3 sequence is 15 residues long. Germline V gives CDR1 SGHRS, CDR2 YFSETQ. The CDR3 protein is CASRPAELYNSPLHF. As DNA, the CDR3 is TGCGCCAGCAGGCCTGCGGAGCTTTATAATTCACCCCTCCACTTT.